This T cell receptor beta chain was found in a study of OX40 agonist ivuxolimab in advanced cancers. The method was immunoSEQ multiplex PCR; TCRdb's version includes in-frame clones alone and lacks a portion of them. Of approximately 92,000 clones in the sample, around 95% are singletons; the top ten hold around 2%. This clone showed up just once. Its target is not known. Study-level points and caveats: Dose levels from 0.1 to 3.0 mg/kg saw CD4+ and CD8+ blood T cells expand clonally by week 6. Antigen targets of the expanded peripheral T cells went undetermined. More expanded clones were seen, on average, in CD8+ T cells than in CD4+.

This sequence was found in an adult with an advanced solid tumor such as melanoma, head and neck, liver or kidney cancer. The sample here was CD4+ or CD8+ T cells sorted from blood, taken in a trial of the OX40 agonist ivuxolimab.

This chain's CDR3 is CASSQDLGMTTDTQYF. Here the CDR3 DNA reads TGTGCCAGCAGCCAAGATTTGGGGATGACGACAGATACGCAGTATTTT. This chain links TRBV4-2 with TRBJ2-3, with no clear D. Germline V gene lookup returns CDR1 LGHNA and CDR2 YNFKEQ. V lost 0 bases to trimming and J lost 3 bases, with 13 bases between them. This CDR3 has 16 residues.